These 13 T cell receptor beta chains were sequenced from one sample in a study of STAT3 mutations in large granular lymphocyte leukemia. The data were produced by immunoSEQ multiplex PCR, yet TCRdb's version contains in-frame clones alone and is incomplete. Of about 10,000 clones in the sample, 88% were seen once. Their antigens are not known. Regarding the study as a whole: In T-cell large granular lymphocyte leukemia, about half of patients showed multiple immunodominant subclonotypes.

Sequencing input: peripheral blood mononuclear cells. The receptors derive from a man aged 55 to 70 with T-cell large granular lymphocyte leukemia. Some clones in this sample may be carry-over from other donors' samples.

V and J are TRBV7-9 and TRBJ2-5; TRBD1 aligns across 7 bases. The CDR3 extends over 18 amino acids. V was clipped by 2 bases and J by 1 base; unmatched bases: 13. Germline assignment: CDR1 SEHNR and CDR2 FQNEAQ (reference sequence). The CDR3 coding sequence is TGTGCCAGCAGCTTACTTGCGTTCTTCGGACAGGTCCAAGAGACCCAGTACTTC. Its protein product is CASSLLAFFGQVQETQYF.

V is TRBV28 and J is TRBJ2-1; TRBD2 matches at 7 bases. The V and J ends lost 5 bases and 0 bases, in that order; junction bases with no gene match: 7. This CDR3 contains 16 residues. CDR1 is MDHEN and CDR2 is SYDVKM in the germline V gene. The CDR3 loop is CASSPSGPSSYNEQFF. DNA of the CDR3: TGTGCCAGCAGTCCTAGCGGTCCGAGCTCCTACAATGAGCAGTTCTTC.

The CDR3 coding sequence is TGCGCCAGCAGCCAAGATCGGGGACTAGCGGGAGACAATGAGCAGTTCTTC. It specifies CASSQDRGLAGDNEQFF. The chain has TRBV4-3 and TRBJ2-1; 14 bases are shared with TRBD2. Trimming removed 0 bases from V and 5 bases from J; junction bases left unmatched: 3. The CDR3 spans 17 residues. Per germline, CDR1 LGHNA and CDR2 YSLEER.

This chain joins TRBV18 and TRBJ1-5; D possibly corresponds to TRBD1 (6 bases). This CDR3 is built from 17 residues. Germline V gene data show CDR1 as KGHSH and CDR2 as LQKENI. V was pared by 0 bases and J by 6 bases, with 18 bases between. The CDR3 loop reads CASSPPSSQGEGQPQHF. The CDR3 DNA reads TGTGCCAGCTCACCACCGAGTTCACAGGGCGAAGGTCAGCCCCAGCATTTT.

Here the CDR3 DNA reads TGTGCCTGGAGTTTTAATTTCGGCAGCTACGAGCAGTACTTC. Protein: CAWSFNFGSYEQYF. The gene calls are TRBV30 and TRBJ2-7; D is uncertain. Trimming shortened V by 2 bases and J by 3 bases, and 14 bases separated the two germline ends. This CDR3 is built from 14 residues. The germline V gene has CDR1 GTSNPN and CDR2 SVGIG (reference sequence).

The CDR3 protein is CASSPSGSSYNEQFF. CDR3 bases: TGCGCCAGCAGCCCTAGCGGGAGCTCCTACAATGAGCAGTTCTTC. The V call is TRBV5-1, the J call TRBJ2-1; 10 bases line up with TRBD2. V lost 4 bases to trimming and J lost 0 bases; unmatched junction nucleotides: 1. Germline CDR1 SGHRS, CDR2 YFSETQ. This CDR3 region has 15 residues.

The chain recombines TRBV5-4 with TRBJ2-6; no clear D gene. The CDR3 length is 17 residues. V lost 1 base and J lost 0, with 11 bases in between. The germline V gene encodes CDR1 SGHNT and CDR2 YYREEE (reference sequence). CDR3 nucleotide sequence: TGTGCCAGCAGCTTGTATGCGACCCCCTCTGGGGCCAACGTCCTGACTTTC. Translating it yields CASSLYATPSGANVLTF. The full variable domain, with the rest looked up from reference TRBV5-4 and TRBJ2-6, is ETGVTQSPTHLIKTRGQQVTLRCSSQSGHNTVSWYQQALGQGPQFIFQYYREEENGRGNFPPRFSGLQFPNYSSELNVNALELDDSALYLCASSLYATPSGANVLTFGAGSRLTVL.

This CDR3 is CTSSQCSGRWYEQYF. The DNA of the CDR3 is TGCACCAGCAGCCAATGTAGCGGGAGGTGGTACGAGCAGTACTTC. V and J are TRBV1 and TRBJ2-7; the D call in the table, TRBD2, was not verified against the DNA. TRBV1 is described as a pseudogene. This CDR3 region has 15 residues.

This chain links TRBV29-1 with TRBJ2-7, with a possible D match to TRBD2 (6 bases). The V end lost 3 bases, the J end lost 10 bases, and 13 bases lay between the germline ends. Germline V gene lookup returns CDR1 SQVTM and CDR2 ANQGSEA. CDR3 length: 11 amino acids. CDR3 nucleotides: TGCAGCGTTGAGGAGGTCGGGGGACAGTACTTC. This codes for CSVEEVGGQYF.

The chain has TRBV15 and TRBJ2-5, with D unclear. The CDR3 is 11 residues long. V lost 1 base to trimming and J lost 5 bases, with 2 bases between them. Looked up from germline, CDR1 is LNHNV and CDR2 is YYDKDF (reference sequence). The CDR3 region is CATSRVETQYF. The CDR3 DNA reads as TGTGCCACCAGCAGAGTTGAGACCCAGTACTTC.

In this sample, this clone turned up a few times. The chain recombines TRBV7-9 with TRBJ1-3, with no clear D. Germline V gives CDR1 SEHNR, CDR2 FQNEAQ (reference sequence). The CDR3 is made up of 13 amino acids. V lost 6 bases and J 2 bases, leaving 8 bases between the germline ends. Written as DNA, the CDR3 is TGTGCCAGCAGACTTAGCACTGGAAACACCATATATTTT. Translating it yields CASRLSTGNTIYF.

The rearrangement joins TRBV10-3 to TRBJ2-2, with D perhaps matching TRBD2 (5 bases). CDR3 length: 16 residues. Trimming stripped 0 bases from V and 6 bases from J, with 14 bases between. Germline V gene data show CDR1 as ENHRY and CDR2 as SYGVKD. The CDR3 region has the DNA TGTGCCATCAGTGAGTCAATAGCGCGAGCACCCGGGGAGCTGTTTTTT. Its protein product is CAISESIARAPGELFF.

This clone has just one count. The V gene is TRBV28, the J gene TRBJ1-2, with TRBD1 as a possible D gene (6 bases). Looked up from germline, CDR1 is MDHEN and CDR2 is SYDVKM. The CDR3 runs 15 residues. V was cut by 3 bases and J by 4 bases, with 15 bases left in between. CDR3 in DNA: TGTGCCAGCAGTTTGTCGGGCAGGGGCCTCTATGGCTACACCTTC. This translates into CASSLSGRGLYGYTF.